The TCR beta chain described here comes from a study of identical twins. From the 5' RACE reads, TCRdb called clonotypes with MiXCR, one entry per CDR3 protein. Here the sample spans a few hundred thousand distinct CDR3 sequences, about 15% being singletons. This clonotype came up a few times. The antigen is undetermined. Study-wide results and caveats: Twins' excess sharing was less marked for out-of-frame beta sequences. Conclusions leaned on cross-sectional statistical analysis and did not track the same donors over time. Out-of-frame TCR alpha sharing observed in monozygotic twins exceeded model estimates. Researchers caution that invariant MAIT and iNKT cells could partly confound zero-insertion analyses.

V gave up 4 bases and J gave up 2 bases; unmatched junction bases: 2. Per the germline V gene, CDR1 is ENHRY and CDR2 is SYGVKD. The CDR3 spans 14 residues. The same sample was also studied in work on yellow fever vaccine responses in identical twins.

The sample taken for sequencing was CD4+ T cells sorted from blood. The chain uses TRBV10-3 and TRBJ1-2; TRBD1 aligns across 9 bases. The receptor was derived from a woman aged 18-29 years in good health. This CDR3 reads CAISVGQGNYGYTF. The CDR3 DNA is TGTGCCATCAGTGTGGGACAGGGAAACTATGGCTACACCTTC.